The 9 T cell receptor beta chains given below trace back to one sample, sequenced in a study of T cells in Graves' hyperthyroidism and ophthalmopathy. The source material, RNA transcripts, was used to amplify TCR beta CDR3 regions. HTBI primers were used for first-round RT-PCR of the TCR CDR3. TCRdb redid the calling of the multiplex PCR reads with MiXCR, one entry per CDR3 protein. This table has around 300,000 distinct CDR3 sequences, roughly 13% appearing once. Sequencing was performed on blood. These receptors were taken from a middle-aged woman with Graves' hyperthyroidism.

In its sample, this clonotype was seen many times. The chain joins TRBV24-1 to TRBJ1-2, with 8 positions matching TRBD1. V lost 1 base to trimming and J lost 6 bases; unmatched junction nucleotides: 3. Germline values: CDR1 KGHDR, CDR2 SFDVKD. This CDR3 is built from 14 residues. In DNA, the CDR3 is TGTGCCACCAGTGATTTCAGGACAGGGCATGGCTACACCTTC. Translating it yields CATSDFRTGHGYTF.

This clonotype came up a few times. The V gene is TRBV12-3 or TRBV12-4, the J gene TRBJ2-3, with 16 bases fitting TRBD2. The J segment lost 4 bases and the V segment lost 5 bases, leaving 9 bases of the junction unmatched. This CDR3 is built from 18 residues. CDR3 DNA sequence: TGTGCCAGCAGTCATGGGACTAGCGGGAGGGCCTCAGCAGATACGCAGTATTTT. This codes for CASSHGTSGRASADTQYF.

This clonotype came up many times. This chain uses TRBV2 with TRBJ2-3, with a weak D call TRBD2 (6 bases). Trimming took 6 bases from V and 3 from J, leaving 13 bases between them. Looked up from germline, CDR1 is SNHLY and CDR2 is FYNNEI. The CDR3 sequence is 14 residues long. The DNA of the CDR3 is TGTGCCAGCAGGCCGCGGGGCTCGACAGATACGCAGTATTTT. Translated, it gives CASRPRGSTDTQYF.

The chain is built from TRBV11-1 and TRBJ2-6; D gene unclear. In germline, CDR1 is SGHAT, CDR2 FQDESV (reference sequence). The V gene lost 1 base and the J gene lost 1 base, with 8 bases spanning the gap. The CDR3 length is 16 residues. For the CDR3, the DNA is TGTGCCAGCAGCTTAGTTCGGCTTTCTGGGGCCAACGTCCTGACTTTC. Translation gives CASSLVRLSGANVLTF.

This clonotype was seen many times. The J gene is TRBJ1-1, the V gene TRBV19; 8 positions match TRBD1. The CDR3 extends over 16 amino acids. Germline trimming cut 2 bases from V and 2 bases from J; bases unmatched to any gene: 7. CDR1 is LNHDA, CDR2 SQIVND, per germline (reference sequence). CDR3 amino acids: CASSIIPGTGNTEAFF. CDR3 bases: TGTGCCAGTAGTATAATCCCCGGGACAGGAAACACTGAAGCTTTCTTT. Full variable domain (rest looked up from reference TRBV19 and TRBJ1-1): DGGITQSPKYLFRKEGQNVTLSCEQNLNHDAMYWYRQDPGQGLRLIYYSQIVNDFQKGDIAEGYSVSREKKESFPLTVTSAQKNPTAFYLCASSIIPGTGNTEAFFGQGTRLTVV.

This clonotype was seen a few times. The rearrangement uses TRBV3-1 and TRBJ2-2, with D perhaps assigned TRBD1 or TRBD2 (5 bases each). Germline loops: CDR1 LGHDT, CDR2 YNNKEL (reference sequence). The CDR3 length is 14 residues. V was clipped by 1 base and J by 2 bases, with 5 bases between them. The CDR3: CASSQGDNTGELFF. CDR3 DNA sequence: TGTGCCAGCAGCCAAGGGGACAACACCGGGGAGCTGTTTTTT.

This clonotype was counted ten times or more. The chain carries TRBV14 and TRBJ2-5; D is possibly TRBD1 (6 bases). This CDR3 spans 15 amino acids. V was clipped by 3 bases and J by 5 bases, with 16 bases between them. Germline-derived CDR1 and CDR2 are SGHDN and FVKESK. CDR3 DNA sequence: TGTGCCAGCAGCCAGATCGGACAGAGGGGGGAGACCCAGTACTTC. Translating gives CASSQIGQRGETQYF.

Concerning this clonotype itself: Mismatch with germline at one junction end may stem from a read error. The gene calls are TRBV6-5 and TRBJ2-1; D possibly corresponds to TRBD2 (6 bases). Germline-derived CDR1 and CDR2 are MNHEY and SVGAGI. The length of the CDR3 is 14 residues. The CDR3: CASSNPGANNEQLF. The CDR3 nucleotides are TGTGCCAGCAGTAACCCGGGAGCCAACAATGAGCAGCTCTTC.

In this sample, this clonotype turned up many times. The chain uses TRBV20-1 and TRBJ2-3; the match to TRBD2 covers 11 bases. The CDR3 loop spans 16 amino acids. Unmatched junction bases numbered 7, after V lost 3 bases and J lost 2 bases. Germline V lookup: CDR1 DFQATT, CDR2 SNEGSKA (reference sequence). CDR3 nucleotides: TGCAGTGCTAGGGTCTTACTAGCGGGAGACACAGATACGCAGTATTTT. Residues: CSARVLLAGDTDTQYF.